The T cell receptor beta chain described here comes from a study of blood T cells in healthy people across ages (dated by TCRdb to about 2015). With regard to the full study: In model experiments, template switching captured about one uniquely barcoded TCR beta cDNA molecule for every two T cells. To track age-related changes in TCR beta repertoire diversity, the study relied on deep sequencing normalized with unique cDNA molecular identifiers. The donors were split into four age groups: young (average around 16 years), middle-aged (roughly 40), aged (more than 60) and long-lived (82). To avoid experimental bias, donors of different ages were distributed randomly across sequencing lanes. Using the same blood draw, the study looked at two additional independent replicas of 1 million unique cDNA reads for two donors, one aged 18 to 30 and the other aged 80 or older. Overall study results and their limits: Estimates of total diversity from one million sequenced T cells were regarded as lower bounds and underestimates. The percentage of naive T cells measured by flow cytometry correlated strongly with observed TCR beta diversity. Because profiling used bulk unsorted PBMCs, naive and antigen-experienced compartments could not be compared conclusively. Compared with the aged group, the long-lived group had more naive CD4+ T cells, fewer expanded clones and increased TCR diversity, a pattern suggesting age selection. Observed TCR beta diversity per million T cells fell roughly linearly with age, and a significant reduction was already apparent by age roughly 40. The CMV infection status of donors was not known, potentially confounding age-related changes in expanded clonotypes.

The library was produced with 5' RACE. Sequencing relied on an Illumina HiSeq 2500. A second PCR of roughly 7 to 12 cycles was run with a J-beta primer mix and a sample-barcoded 5' primer. Each TCR beta cDNA molecule received a unique molecular identifier from a template-switch 5' adaptor carrying 12 random nucleotides. Each sample yielded at least 3 million CDR3-containing paired-end reads. The Mint cDNA synthesis kit, primed by a TRBC-specific oligonucleotide, was used to synthesize first-strand cDNA from all RNA. Following uracil-DNA glycosylase treatment, all cDNA underwent a first 18-cycle PCR with the universal primers M1SS and BC2_uni_R. The authors' analysis ran thus. For normalization, 1 million high-quality reads were randomly selected from each sample, with every read carrying a distinct molecular identifier. Instead of being binned into consensus sequences, reads with shared molecular identifiers were discarded. MiTCR, with a Q25 quality threshold and the strictest error-elimination algorithm, was used for CDR3 identification, clonotype clustering and error correction. A nonparametric unseen species model with Euler transformation was used to estimate a lower bound on total TCR beta diversity. TCRdb cleaned the public reads at Q25 with fastp, built clones with MiXCR and kept in-frame beta chains. One record per CDR3 amino acid sequence lists the most common genes and DNA. In this record, the V and J calls reflect TCRdb's handling and not the investigators' own analysis. For this sample the table gives hundreds of thousands of distinct CDR3 sequences, of which approximately 52% were detected only once. Clones ranked in the top ten supply 50% to 65% of the sample.

The germline V gene provides CDR1 SQVTM and CDR2 ANQGSEA. The germline V end is reduced by 4 bases and the J end by 1 base; junction bases left unmatched: 3. Counted from cysteine to phenylalanine, this CDR3 has 14 amino acids. Solely the CDR3 DNA is kept, with 42 bases framed from the first base. Donors were about 36 systemically healthy Caucasian individuals from Russia aged roughly 6 to 100 years. Each donor gave roughly 11 milliliters of peripheral blood, drawn into EDTA-treated Vacutainer tubes. Ficoll-Paque density-gradient centrifugation was used to isolate PBMCs, with at least 6 million per sample. Total RNA was extracted from PBMCs with Trizol reagent, with at least 6 micrograms obtained per sample. For every donor, flow cytometry on a PBMC aliquot measured the percentage of naive CD45RAhigh/CD27high T cells. This clonotype was found once. What this receptor recognizes is not known. No quality values exist for individual bases; no much larger clone is one base distant. A lone read is weak support.

The sequencing input was blood. This clonotype was obtained from a man in his fifties or sixties in good health. The rearrangement combines TRBV29-1 with TRBJ2-7; 11 bases in between match TRBD2. CDR3 region: CSVGGLAVSYEQYF. The DNA sequence is as follows: TGCAGCGTTGGGGGACTAGCGGTATCCTACGAGCAGTACTTC.